This T cell receptor beta chain was captured by sequencing in a study of blood T cell repertoires in COVID-19. Germline V gives CDR1 LGHNT, CDR2 FRNRAP. V was trimmed by 1 base and J by 4 bases, leaving 11 bases between them. This CDR3 spans 15 amino acids. This clone was detected once. TCRdb's copy holds only in-frame clones and misses some; the assay was immunoSEQ multiplex PCR. The sample contains approximately 250,000 clones, approximately 80% of which appear only once. Before being deemed recovered, Cohort 3 donors had two negative PCRs, clearance, or symptom resolution. This rearrangement joins TRBV12-5 to TRBJ2-1; D might be TRBD1 (5 bases). This sequence was found in a man between 35 and 55 years old who had recovered from COVID-19. Sequencing used PBMCs or T cells enriched from blood (not recorded which). CDR3 in DNA: TGTGCTAGTGGTTTGGGGATGGGGCGGTACAATGAGCAGTTCTTC. Protein product: CASGLGMGRYNEQFF.